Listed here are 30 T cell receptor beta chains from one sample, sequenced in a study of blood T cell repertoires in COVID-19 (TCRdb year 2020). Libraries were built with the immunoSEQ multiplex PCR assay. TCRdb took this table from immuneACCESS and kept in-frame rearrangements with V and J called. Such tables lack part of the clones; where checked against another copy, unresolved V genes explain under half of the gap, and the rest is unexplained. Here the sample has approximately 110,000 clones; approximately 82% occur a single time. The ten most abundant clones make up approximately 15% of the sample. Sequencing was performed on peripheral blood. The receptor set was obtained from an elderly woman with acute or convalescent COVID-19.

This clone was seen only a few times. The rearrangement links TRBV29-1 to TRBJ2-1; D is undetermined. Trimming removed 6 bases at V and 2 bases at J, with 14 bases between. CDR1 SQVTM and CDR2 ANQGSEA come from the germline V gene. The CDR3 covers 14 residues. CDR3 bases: TGCAGCGTCCTTAGCCCGCTAACCTACAATGAGCAGTTCTTC. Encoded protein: CSVLSPLTYNEQFF.

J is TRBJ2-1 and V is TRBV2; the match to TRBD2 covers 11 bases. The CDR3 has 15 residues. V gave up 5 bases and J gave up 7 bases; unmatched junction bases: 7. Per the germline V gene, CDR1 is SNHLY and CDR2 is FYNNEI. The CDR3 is CASSPTSGSGNEQFF. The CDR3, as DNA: TGTGCCAGCAGTCCCACTAGCGGGAGTGGAAATGAGCAGTTCTTC.

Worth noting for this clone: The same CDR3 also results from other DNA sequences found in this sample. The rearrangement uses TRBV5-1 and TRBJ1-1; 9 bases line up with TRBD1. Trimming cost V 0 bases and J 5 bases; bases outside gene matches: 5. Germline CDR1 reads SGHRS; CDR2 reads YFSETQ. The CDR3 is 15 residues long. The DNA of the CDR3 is TGCGCCAGCAGCTTGGCAACAGGGGGCTCGACTGAAGCTTTCTTT. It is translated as CASSLATGGSTEAFF.

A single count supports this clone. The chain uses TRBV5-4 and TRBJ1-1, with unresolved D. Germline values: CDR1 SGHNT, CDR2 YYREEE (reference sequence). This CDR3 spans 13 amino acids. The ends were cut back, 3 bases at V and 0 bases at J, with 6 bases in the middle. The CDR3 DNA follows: TGTGCCAGCAGCTCCCGTTTGAACACTGAAGCTTTCTTT. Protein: CASSSRLNTEAFF.

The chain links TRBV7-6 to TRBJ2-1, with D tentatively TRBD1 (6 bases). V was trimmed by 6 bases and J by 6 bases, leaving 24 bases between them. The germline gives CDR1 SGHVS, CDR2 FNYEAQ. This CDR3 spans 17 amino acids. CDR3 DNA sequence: TGTGCCAGCAGTCTTCTTCCCCCCCGGGACAAGGGCAATGAGCAGTTCTTC. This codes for CASSLLPPRDKGNEQFF. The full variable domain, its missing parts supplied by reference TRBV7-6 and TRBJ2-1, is GAGVSQSPRYKVTKRGQDVALRCDPISGHVSLYWYRQALGQGPEFLTYFNYEAQQDKSGLPNDRFSAERPEGSISTLTIQRTEQRDSAMYRCASSLLPPRDKGNEQFFGPGTRLTVL.

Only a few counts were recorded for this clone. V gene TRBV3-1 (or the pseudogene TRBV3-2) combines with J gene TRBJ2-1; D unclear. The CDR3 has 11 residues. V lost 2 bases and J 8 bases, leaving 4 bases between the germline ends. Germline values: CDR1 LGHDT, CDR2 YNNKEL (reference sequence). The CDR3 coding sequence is TGTGCCAGCAGCCAACGTTATGAGCAGTTCTTC. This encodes CASSQRYEQFF.

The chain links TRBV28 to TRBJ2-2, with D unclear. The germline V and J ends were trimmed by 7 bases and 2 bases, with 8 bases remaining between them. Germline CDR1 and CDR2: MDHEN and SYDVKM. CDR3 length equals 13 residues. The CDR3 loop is CASTKPNTGELFF. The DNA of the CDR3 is TGTGCCAGCACTAAACCCAACACCGGGGAGCTGTTTTTT.

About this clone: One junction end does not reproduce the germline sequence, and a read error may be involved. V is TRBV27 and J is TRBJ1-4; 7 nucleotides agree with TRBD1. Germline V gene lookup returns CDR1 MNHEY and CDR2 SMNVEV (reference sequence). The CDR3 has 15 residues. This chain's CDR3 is CASSFAGTANGKLFF. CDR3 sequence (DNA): TGTGCCAGCAGTTTTGCCGGGACAGCGAATGGAAAACTGTTTTTT.

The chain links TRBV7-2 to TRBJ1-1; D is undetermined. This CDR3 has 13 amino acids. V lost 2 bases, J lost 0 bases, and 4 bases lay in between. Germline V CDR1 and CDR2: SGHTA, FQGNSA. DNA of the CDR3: TGTGCCAGCAGCTTATCTCTGAACACTGAAGCTTTCTTT. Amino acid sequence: CASSLSLNTEAFF. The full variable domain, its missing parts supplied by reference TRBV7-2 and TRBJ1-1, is GAGVSQSPSNKVTEKGKDVELRCDPISGHTALYWYRQSLGQGLEFLIYFQGNSAPDKSGLPSDRFSAERTGGSVSTLTIQRTQQEDSAVYLCASSLSLNTEAFFGQGTRLTVV.

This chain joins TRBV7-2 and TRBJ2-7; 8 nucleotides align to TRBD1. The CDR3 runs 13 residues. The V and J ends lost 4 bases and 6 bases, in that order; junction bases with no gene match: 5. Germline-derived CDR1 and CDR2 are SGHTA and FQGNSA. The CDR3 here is CASSYYRGTEQYV. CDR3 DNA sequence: TGTGCCAGCAGCTACTACAGGGGGACCGAGCAGTACGTC.

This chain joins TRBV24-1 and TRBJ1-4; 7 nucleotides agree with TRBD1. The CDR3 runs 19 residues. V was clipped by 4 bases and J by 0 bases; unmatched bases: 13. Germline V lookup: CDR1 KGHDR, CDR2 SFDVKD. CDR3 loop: CATSEGGTRDSATNEKLFF. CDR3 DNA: TGTGCCACCAGTGAGGGCGGGACTCGGGACAGTGCAACTAATGAAAAACTGTTTTTT.

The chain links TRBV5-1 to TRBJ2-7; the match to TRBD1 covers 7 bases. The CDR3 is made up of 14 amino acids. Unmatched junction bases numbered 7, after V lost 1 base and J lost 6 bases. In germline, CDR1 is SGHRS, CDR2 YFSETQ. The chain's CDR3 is CASSLTVTGVEQYF. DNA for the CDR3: TGCGCCAGCAGCTTGACGGTTACAGGGGTCGAGCAGTACTTC.

The CDR3 is CASSLARTSAPGDQPQHF. The CDR3 DNA reads as TGTGCCAGCAGCTTAGCCCGGACTTCTGCCCCGGGGGATCAGCCCCAGCATTTT. The chain joins TRBV7-8 to TRBJ1-5, with a tentative D call TRBD1 (5 bases). The germline V gene encodes CDR1 SGHVS and CDR2 FQNEAQ. This CDR3 region has 18 residues. V lost 0 bases to trimming and J lost 5 bases, with 20 bases between them.

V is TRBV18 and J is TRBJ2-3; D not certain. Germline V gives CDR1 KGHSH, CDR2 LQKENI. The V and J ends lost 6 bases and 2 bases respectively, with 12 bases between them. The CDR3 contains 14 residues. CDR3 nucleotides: TGTGCCAGCTCCCGAGGTCAGACCACAGATACGCAGTATTTT. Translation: CASSRGQTTDTQYF.

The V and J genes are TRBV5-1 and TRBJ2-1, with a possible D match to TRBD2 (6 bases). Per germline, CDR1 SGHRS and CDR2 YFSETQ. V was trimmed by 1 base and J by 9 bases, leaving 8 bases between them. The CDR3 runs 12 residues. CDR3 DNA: TGCGCCAGCAGCTTGACGCGGGGTGAGCAGTTCTTC. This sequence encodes CASSLTRGEQFF. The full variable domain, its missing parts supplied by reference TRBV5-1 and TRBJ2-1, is KAGVTQTPRYLIKTRGQQVTLSCSPISGHRSVSWYQQTPGQGLQFLFEYFSETQRNKGNFPGRFSGRQFSNSRSEMNVSTLELGDSALYLCASSLTRGEQFFGPGTRLTVL.

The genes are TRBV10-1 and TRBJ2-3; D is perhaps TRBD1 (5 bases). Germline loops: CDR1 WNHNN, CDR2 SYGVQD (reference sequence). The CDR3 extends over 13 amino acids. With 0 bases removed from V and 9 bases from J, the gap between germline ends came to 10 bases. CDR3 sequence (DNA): TGCGCCAGCAGTGAGTCAGGGGAATCGACGCAGTATTTT. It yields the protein CASSESGESTQYF.

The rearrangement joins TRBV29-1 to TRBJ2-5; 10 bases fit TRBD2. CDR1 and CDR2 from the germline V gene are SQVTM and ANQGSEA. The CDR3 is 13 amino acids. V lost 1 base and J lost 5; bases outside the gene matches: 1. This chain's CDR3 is CSVEASGSETQYF. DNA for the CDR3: TGCAGCGTTGAAGCTAGCGGGAGTGAGACCCAGTACTTC.

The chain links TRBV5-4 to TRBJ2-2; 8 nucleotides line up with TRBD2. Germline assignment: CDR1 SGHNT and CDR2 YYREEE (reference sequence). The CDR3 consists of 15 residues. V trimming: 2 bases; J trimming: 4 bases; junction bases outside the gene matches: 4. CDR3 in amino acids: CASSLGSGTTGELFF. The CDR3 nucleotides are TGTGCCAGCAGCTTAGGTAGCGGGACCACCGGGGAGCTGTTTTTT.

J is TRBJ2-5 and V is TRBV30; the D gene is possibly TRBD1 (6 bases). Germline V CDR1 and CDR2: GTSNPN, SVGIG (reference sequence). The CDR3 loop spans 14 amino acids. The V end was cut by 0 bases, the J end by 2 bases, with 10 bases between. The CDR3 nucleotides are TGTGCCTGGAGTGTGCAGGGGAGTCAAGAGACCCAGTACTTC. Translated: CAWSVQGSQETQYF.

The CDR3 region is CASSGQINEKLFF. The CDR3 bases are TGTGCCAGCAGCGGACAGATTAATGAAAAACTGTTTTTT. The chain recombines TRBV9 with TRBJ1-4, with a weak D call TRBD1 (5 bases). The V gene's germline CDR1 is SGDLS and CDR2 YYNGEE. This CDR3 is 13 amino acids long. Trimming pared 3 bases from V and 4 bases from J, leaving 7 bases between.

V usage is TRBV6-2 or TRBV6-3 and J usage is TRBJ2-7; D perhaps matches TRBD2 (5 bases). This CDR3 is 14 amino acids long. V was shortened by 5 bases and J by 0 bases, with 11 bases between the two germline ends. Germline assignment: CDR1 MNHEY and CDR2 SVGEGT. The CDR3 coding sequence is TGTGCCAGCAGTACGGCGGGTTACTCCTACGAGCAGTACGTC. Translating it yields CASSTAGYSYEQYV.

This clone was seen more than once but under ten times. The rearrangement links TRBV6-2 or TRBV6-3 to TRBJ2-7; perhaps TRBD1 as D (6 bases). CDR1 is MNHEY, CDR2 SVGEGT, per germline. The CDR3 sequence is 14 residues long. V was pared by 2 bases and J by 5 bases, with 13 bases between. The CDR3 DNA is TGTGCCAGCAGTTACGCAGGGGAGATCAACGAGCAGTACGTC. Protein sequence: CASSYAGEINEQYV.

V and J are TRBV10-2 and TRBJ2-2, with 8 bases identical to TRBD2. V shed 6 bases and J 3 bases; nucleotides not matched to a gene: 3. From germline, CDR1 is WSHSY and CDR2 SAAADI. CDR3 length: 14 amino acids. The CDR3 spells CASRGLADTGELFF. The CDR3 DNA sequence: TGCGCCAGCAGAGGACTAGCAGACACCGGGGAGCTGTTTTTT.

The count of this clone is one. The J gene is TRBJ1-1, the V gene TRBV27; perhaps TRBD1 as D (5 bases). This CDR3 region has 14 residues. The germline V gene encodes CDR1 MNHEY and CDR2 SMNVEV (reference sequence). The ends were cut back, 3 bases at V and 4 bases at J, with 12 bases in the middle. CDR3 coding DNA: TGTGCCAGCAGTTTGTCCAGGGAGGCCACTGAAGCTTTCTTT. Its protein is CASSLSREATEAFF.

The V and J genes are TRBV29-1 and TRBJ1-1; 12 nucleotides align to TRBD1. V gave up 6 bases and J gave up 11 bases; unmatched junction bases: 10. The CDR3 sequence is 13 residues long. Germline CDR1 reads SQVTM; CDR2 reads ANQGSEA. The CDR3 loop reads CSVTGTGGPLAFF. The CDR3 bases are TGCAGCGTGACCGGGACAGGGGGCCCATTGGCTTTCTTT.

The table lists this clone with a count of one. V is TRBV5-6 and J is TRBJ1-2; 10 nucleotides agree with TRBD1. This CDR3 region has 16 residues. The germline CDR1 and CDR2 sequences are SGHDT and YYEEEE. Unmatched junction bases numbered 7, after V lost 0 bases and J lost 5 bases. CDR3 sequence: CASSLGGTGQGYGYTF. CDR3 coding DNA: TGTGCCAGCAGCTTGGGAGGAACGGGACAGGGGTATGGCTACACCTTC.

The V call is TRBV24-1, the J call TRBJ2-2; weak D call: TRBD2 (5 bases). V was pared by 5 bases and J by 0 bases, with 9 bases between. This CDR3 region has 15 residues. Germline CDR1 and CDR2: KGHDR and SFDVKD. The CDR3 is CATSGGLSNTGELFF. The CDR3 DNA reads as TGTGCCACCAGTGGCGGACTTTCGAACACCGGGGAGCTGTTTTTT.

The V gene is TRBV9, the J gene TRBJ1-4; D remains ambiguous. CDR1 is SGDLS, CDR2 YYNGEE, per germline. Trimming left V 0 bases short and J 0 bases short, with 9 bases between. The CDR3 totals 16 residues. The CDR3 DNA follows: TGTGCCAGCAGCGTAGGCGCCTTAGCAACTAATGAAAAACTGTTTTTT. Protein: CASSVGALATNEKLFF.

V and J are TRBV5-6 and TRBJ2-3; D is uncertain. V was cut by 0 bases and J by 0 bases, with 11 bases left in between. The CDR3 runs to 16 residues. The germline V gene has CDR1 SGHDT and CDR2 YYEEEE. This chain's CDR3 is CASSLVGLSSTDTQYF. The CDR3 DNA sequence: TGTGCCAGCAGCTTGGTTGGGCTCTCTAGCACAGATACGCAGTATTTT.

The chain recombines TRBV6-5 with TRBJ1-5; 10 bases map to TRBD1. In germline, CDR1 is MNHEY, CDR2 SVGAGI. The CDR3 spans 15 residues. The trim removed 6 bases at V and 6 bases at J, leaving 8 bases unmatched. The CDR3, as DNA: TGTGCCAGCAGCACCGGGACAGGGGTATCTCAGCCCCAGCATTTT. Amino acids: CASSTGTGVSQPQHF.